This T cell receptor (beta chain) was identified during a study of breast tumors, draining lymph nodes, adjacent tissues (dated by TCRdb to the mid-2010s). Regarding the complete study: The study compared TCR beta repertoires across tumor, adjacent nontumor tissue and axillary lymph nodes from breast cancer patients. In human breast cancer, the study set out to assess how tumor, surrounding tissue and draining lymph node repertoires relate to one another and whether T cells might be exchanged between them. On the study overall, not on this receptor specifically: A scenario in which most tumor T cells derive from the lymph node and then expand within tumor tissue was judged to be consistent with the data. Tumors showed preferential V and J gene usage, and their T-cell repertoire diversity fell below that of lymph nodes yet above that of nontumor tissue. The conclusion that tumor T cells originate in lymph nodes was framed as consistent with a hypothesis rather than directly demonstrated. In luminal-like breast cancer, tumor and nontumor tissue repertoires resembled each other significantly more than in basal-like breast cancer.

Sequenced on an Illumina HiSeq 2000. Multiplex PCR amplification was used to generate the TCR beta chain libraries. High-throughput sequencing was used to analyze the amplified TCR beta chain products. Clones were called with MiXCR by TCRdb after fastp trimmed the public reads at Q25, and only in-frame beta chains were retained. CDR3 protein duplicates are merged, each entry listing the most common genes and DNA. Here the sample has 150,000 to 200,000 distinct CDR3 sequences; approximately 30% occur a single time. The ten largest clones add up to roughly 3.8% of the sample. The lymph node samples were taken from the axillary draining lymph nodes of breast cancer patients. From its cysteine to its phenylalanine, the CDR3 spans 13 amino acids. CDR3 DNA is the only sequence kept; it has 39 bases, read in frame from the first base. At the junction V is shortened by 0 bases and J by 4 bases, with 6 bases in between. Looking up the germline V gene yields CDR1 SGDLS and CDR2 YYNGEE.

On this clonotype: Its antigen remains unidentified. Per-nucleotide qualities are absent, and no much larger clonotype sits a single base away.

The rearrangement combines TRBV9 with TRBJ2-3, with the D gene uncertain. The sequencing sample was made of axillary lymph node tissue. The clonotype comes from a female donor with breast cancer. Some clones in this sample may be carry-over from other donors' samples. This receptor has the CDR3 CASSVEQPDTQYF. The sequenced DNA: TGTGCCAGCAGCGTAGAACAGCCAGATACGCAGTATTTT.